This TCR beta chain emerged from a study of cytomegalovirus exposure and HLA in healthy donors. General study results and limits: Highest at DRB1 and lowest at HLA-C, TCR association rates differed among HLA loci in a later analysis. In a later analysis, the majority of CMV-associated beta chains seemingly showed HLA restriction. When a later analysis was performed, an Asian-associated ancestry cluster reportedly had fewer N-insertions than the approximately 690-donor mean. Many donors shared some public TCRs, even though most TCR sequences were rare.

A remark on this clone: The antigen remains unidentified.

The PCR used 60 Vbeta and 13 Jbeta primers. Only in-frame clones appear in the TCRdb table, and some are missing; sequencing was by immunoSEQ multiplex PCR. This repertoire shows about 200,000 clones, roughly 85% found once; its top ten account for 1.5% to 2%. The J segment lost 6 bases and the V segment lost 2 bases, leaving 6 bases of the junction unmatched. The CDR3 sequence is 15 residues long. Germline V gene sequence: CDR1 MDHEN, CDR2 SYDVKM. The sequence derives from a man younger than 35 in good health and CMV-seronegative. The V gene is TRBV28, the J gene TRBJ2-1; 8 bases are shared with TRBD1. The sample was PBMCs. CDR3 bases: TGTGCCAGCAGTTTACAACAGGGGGTTAGCAATGAGCAGTTCTTC. Translating gives CASSLQQGVSNEQFF.